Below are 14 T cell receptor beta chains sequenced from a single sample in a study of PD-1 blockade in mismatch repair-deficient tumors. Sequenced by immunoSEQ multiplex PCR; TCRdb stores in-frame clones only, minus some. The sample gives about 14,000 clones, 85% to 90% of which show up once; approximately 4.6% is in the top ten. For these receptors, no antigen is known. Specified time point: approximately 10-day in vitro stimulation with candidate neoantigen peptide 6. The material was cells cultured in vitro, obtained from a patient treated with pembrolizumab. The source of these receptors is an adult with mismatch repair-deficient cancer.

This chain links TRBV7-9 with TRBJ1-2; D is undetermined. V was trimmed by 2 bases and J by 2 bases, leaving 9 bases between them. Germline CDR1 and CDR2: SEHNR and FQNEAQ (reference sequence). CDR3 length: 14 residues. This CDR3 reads CASSLRVGNYGYTF. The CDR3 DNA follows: TGTGCCAGCAGCTTAAGGGTCGGGAACTATGGCTACACCTTC.

This CDR3 reads CASSEALLAGLFF. The DNA of the CDR3 is TGTGCCAGCAGTGAAGCGCTACTAGCGGGACTCTTCTTC. The gene calls are TRBV6-1 and TRBJ2-1; 10 bases line up with TRBD2. The J segment lost 16 bases and the V segment lost 0 bases, leaving 6 bases of the junction unmatched. This CDR3 region has 13 residues. Germline V CDR1 and CDR2: MNHNS, SASEGT.

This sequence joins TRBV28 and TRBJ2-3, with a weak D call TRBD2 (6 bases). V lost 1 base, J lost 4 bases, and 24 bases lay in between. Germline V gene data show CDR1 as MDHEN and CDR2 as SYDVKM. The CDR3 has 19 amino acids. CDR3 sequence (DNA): TGTGCCAGCAGTTTATCTATCATAGCTAGCGCCCAACTAGCAGATACGCAGTATTTT. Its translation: CASSLSIIASAQLADTQYF.

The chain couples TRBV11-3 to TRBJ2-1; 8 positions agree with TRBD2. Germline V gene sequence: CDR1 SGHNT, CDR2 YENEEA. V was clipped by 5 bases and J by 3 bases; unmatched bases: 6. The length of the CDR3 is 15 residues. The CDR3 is CASSLLAGLYNEQFF. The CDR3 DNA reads TGTGCCAGCAGCCTCTTAGCGGGACTCTACAATGAGCAGTTCTTC.

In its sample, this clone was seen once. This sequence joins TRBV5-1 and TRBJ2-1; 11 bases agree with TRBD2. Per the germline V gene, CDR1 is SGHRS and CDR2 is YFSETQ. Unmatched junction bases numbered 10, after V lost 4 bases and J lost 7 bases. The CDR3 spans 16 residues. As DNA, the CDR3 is TGCGCCAGCAGCGTTCTAGCGGGAGGAGCTAAGAATGAGCAGTTCTTC. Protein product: CASSVLAGGAKNEQFF.

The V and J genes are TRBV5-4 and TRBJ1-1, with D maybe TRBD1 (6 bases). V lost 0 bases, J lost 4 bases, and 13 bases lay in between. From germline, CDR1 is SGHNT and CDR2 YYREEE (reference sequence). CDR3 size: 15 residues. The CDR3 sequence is CASSLEAGGATEAFF. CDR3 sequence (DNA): TGTGCCAGCAGCTTGGAGGCGGGGGGCGCCACTGAAGCTTTCTTT.

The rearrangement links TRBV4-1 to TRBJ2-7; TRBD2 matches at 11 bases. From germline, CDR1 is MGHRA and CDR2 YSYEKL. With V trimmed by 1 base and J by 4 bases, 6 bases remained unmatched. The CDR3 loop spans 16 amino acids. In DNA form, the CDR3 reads TGCGCCAGCAGCCAAGGACCGGGACTAGCGGAATACGAGCAGTACTTC. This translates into CASSQGPGLAEYEQYF.

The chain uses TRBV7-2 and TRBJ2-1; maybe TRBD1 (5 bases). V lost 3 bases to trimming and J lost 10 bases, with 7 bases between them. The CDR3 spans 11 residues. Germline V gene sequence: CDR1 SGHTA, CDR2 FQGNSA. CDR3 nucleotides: TGTGCCAGCAGCTTCTGGGGCGAGCAGTTCTTC. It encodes CASSFWGEQFF.

For the CDR3, the DNA is TGTGCCAGCAGCGCGATCCTCAGGGGGAGCACCTACAATGAGCAGTTCTTC. The encoded protein is CASSAILRGSTYNEQFF. The chain is built from TRBV11-1 and TRBJ2-1; TRBD1 aligns across 7 bases. This CDR3 is 17 amino acids long. The germline CDR1 and CDR2 sequences are SGHAT and FQDESV (reference sequence). Trimming cost V 5 bases and J 2 bases; bases outside gene matches: 12.

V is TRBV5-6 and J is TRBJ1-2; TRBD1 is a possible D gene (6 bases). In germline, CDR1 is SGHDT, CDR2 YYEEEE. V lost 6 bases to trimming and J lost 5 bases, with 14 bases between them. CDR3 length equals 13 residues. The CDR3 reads CASTTGTVYGYTF. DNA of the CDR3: TGTGCCAGCACCACAGGGACGGTTTATGGCTACACCTTC.

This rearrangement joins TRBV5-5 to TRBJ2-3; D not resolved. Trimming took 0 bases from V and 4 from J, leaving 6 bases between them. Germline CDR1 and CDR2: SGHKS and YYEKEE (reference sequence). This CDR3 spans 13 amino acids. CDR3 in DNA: TGTGCCAGCAGCTTGGAAACCCCAGATACGCAGTATTTT. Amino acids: CASSLETPDTQYF.

Written as DNA, the CDR3 is TGTGCCAGCAGCGTAGAGTGGTGGGAGTCCGAGCAGTACTTC. Protein sequence: CASSVEWWESEQYF. V usage is TRBV9 and J usage is TRBJ2-7, with TRBD2 as a possible D gene (5 bases). This CDR3 is built from 14 residues. Looked up from germline, CDR1 is SGDLS and CDR2 is YYNGEE. The ends were cut back, 0 bases at V and 6 bases at J, with 13 bases in the middle. The variable domain in full, completed from reference TRBV9 and TRBJ2-7, reads DSGVTQTPKHLITATGQRVTLRCSPRSGDLSVYWYQQSLDQGLQFLIQYYNGEERAKGNILERFSAQQFPDLHSELNLSSLELGDSALYFCASSVEWWESEQYFGPGTRLTVT.

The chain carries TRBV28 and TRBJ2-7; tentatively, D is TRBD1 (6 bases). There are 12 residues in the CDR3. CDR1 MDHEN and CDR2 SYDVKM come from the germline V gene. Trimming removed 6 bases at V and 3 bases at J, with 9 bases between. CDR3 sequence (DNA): TGTGCCAGCAGGGGCAGGGGCTACGAGCAGTACTTC. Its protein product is CASRGRGYEQYF.

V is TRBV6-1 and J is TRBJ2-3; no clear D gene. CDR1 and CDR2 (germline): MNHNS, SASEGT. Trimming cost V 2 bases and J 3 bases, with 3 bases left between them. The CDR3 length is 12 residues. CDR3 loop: CASSENTDTQYF. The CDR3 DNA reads TGTGCCAGCAGTGAAAATACAGATACGCAGTATTTT.